This T cell receptor (beta chain) originates from a study of neurological immune-mediated disorders. Via MiXCR, TCRdb re-called the 5' RACE reads, giving one row per CDR3 protein. The sample comprises just under 40,000 distinct CDR3 sequences, less than 9% of which are singletons, and 5.5% to 6.5% rests with the top ten. Sorted libraries drew on under 1.3 million CD4+ or CD8+ T cells. This clonotype was found many times. The TCR was taken from a man aged 50-59 years in good health. Source material: CD4+ T cells from blood.

CDR3 protein: CASSRDRGSYEQYF. CDR3 bases: TGTGCCAGCAGCCGGGACAGGGGTTCCTACGAGCAGTACTTC. V gene TRBV7-2 combines with J gene TRBJ2-7, with 10 bases aligning to TRBD1. Germline V gives CDR1 SGHTA, CDR2 FQGNSA. After removal of 5 bases from V and 1 base from J, the junction contained 2 bases not matched to a gene. The CDR3 is made up of 14 amino acids.